This record covers a single T cell receptor (beta chain). Antigen: not known. The sample's time point: newly diagnosed GD, antithyroid drugs for less than 3 months. RNA from PBMCs was the source of the TCR library. J gave up 7 bases and V 1 base, and 7 bases lay outside the gene matches. The CDR3 is 15 amino acids. In germline, CDR1 is SGHVS, CDR2 FNYEAQ. This entry belongs to a study of regulatory T cells in long-lasting Graves disease. Arm-PCR with iRepertoire HTBI primers amplified the CDR3 regions for these TCR beta libraries. TCRdb reprocessed the multiplex PCR reads with MiXCR, giving one entry per CDR3 protein. The sample lists a few hundred thousand distinct CDR3 sequences, approximately 13% occurring once. Points from the study as a whole: Rather than thyroid tissue, only peripheral blood underwent study.

The data also belong to a second study, concerning T cells in Graves' hyperthyroidism and ophthalmopathy.

The TCR sequence derives from a man aged 25 to 45 with Graves disease. The sample in question was peripheral blood mononuclear cells (PBMCs), obtained at new diagnosis, from a patient treated with antithyroid drugs. The gene calls are TRBV7-6 and TRBJ2-4; TRBD2 aligns across 7 bases. The CDR3 coding sequence is TGTGCCAGCAGCTTAGGGGGGGGGAGCGGGAACATTCAGTACTTC. It is translated as CASSLGGGSGNIQYF.